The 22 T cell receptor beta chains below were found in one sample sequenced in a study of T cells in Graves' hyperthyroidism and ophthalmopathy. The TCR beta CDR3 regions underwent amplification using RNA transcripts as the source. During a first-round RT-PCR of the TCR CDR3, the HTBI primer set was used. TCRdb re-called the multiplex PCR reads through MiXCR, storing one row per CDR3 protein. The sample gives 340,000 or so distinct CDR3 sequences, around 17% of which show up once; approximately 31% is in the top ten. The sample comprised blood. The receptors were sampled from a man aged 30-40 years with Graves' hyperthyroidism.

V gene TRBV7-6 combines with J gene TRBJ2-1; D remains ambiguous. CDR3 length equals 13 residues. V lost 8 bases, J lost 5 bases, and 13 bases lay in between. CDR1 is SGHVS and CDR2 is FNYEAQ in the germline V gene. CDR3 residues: CASSTGSDNEQFF. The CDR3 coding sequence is TGTGCCAGCTCAACGGGCTCTGACAATGAGCAGTTCTTC.

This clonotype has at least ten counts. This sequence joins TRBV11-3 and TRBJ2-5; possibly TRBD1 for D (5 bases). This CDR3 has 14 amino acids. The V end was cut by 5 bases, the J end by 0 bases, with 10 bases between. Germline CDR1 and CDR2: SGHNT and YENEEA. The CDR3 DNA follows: TGTGCCAGCAGCGCCGCAGGGTACCAAGAGACCCAGTACTTC. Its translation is CASSAAGYQETQYF.

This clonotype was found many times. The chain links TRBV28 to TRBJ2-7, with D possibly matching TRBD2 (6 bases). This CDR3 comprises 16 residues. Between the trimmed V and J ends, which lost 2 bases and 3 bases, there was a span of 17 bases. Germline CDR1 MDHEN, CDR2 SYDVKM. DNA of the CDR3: TGTGCCAGCAGTTTACCCGGGGGATTTGGGGTCTACGAGCAGTACTTC. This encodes CASSLPGGFGVYEQYF.

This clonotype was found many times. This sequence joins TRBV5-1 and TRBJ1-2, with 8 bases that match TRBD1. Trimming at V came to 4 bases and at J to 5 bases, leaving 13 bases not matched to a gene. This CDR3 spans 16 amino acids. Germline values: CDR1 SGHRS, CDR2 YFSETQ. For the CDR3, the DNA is TGCGCCAGCAGCCTCCTCGATACGACAGGGGTGTATGGCTACACCTTC. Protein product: CASSLLDTTGVYGYTF.

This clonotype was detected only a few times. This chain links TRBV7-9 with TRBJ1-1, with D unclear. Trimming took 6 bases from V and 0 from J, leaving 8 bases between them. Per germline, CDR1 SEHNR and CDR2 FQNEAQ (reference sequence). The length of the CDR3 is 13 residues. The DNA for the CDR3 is TGTGCCAGCAGGACGGTCCTGAACACTGAAGCTTTCTTT. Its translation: CASRTVLNTEAFF.

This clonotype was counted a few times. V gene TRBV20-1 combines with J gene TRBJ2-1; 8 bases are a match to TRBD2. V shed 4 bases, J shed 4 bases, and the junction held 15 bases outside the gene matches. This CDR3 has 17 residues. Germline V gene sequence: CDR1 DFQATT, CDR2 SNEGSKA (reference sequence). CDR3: CSATPNVGLAGYNEQFF. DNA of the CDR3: TGCAGTGCTACTCCGAATGTGGGGCTAGCGGGTTACAATGAGCAGTTCTTC.

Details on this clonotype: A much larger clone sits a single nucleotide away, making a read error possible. CDR3 residues: CASSLQIEQFF. CDR3 DNA: TGTGCCAGCAGTTTACAAATTGAGCAGTTCTTC. The rearrangement links TRBV12-3 or TRBV12-4 to TRBJ2-1; D remains ambiguous. V gave up 2 bases and J gave up 9 bases, with 5 bases separating them. The CDR3 has 11 amino acids.

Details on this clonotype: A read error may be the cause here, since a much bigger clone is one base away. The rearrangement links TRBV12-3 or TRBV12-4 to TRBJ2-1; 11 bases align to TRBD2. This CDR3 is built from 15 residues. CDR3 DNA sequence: TGTGACAGCAGTTCAATAGCGGGAGGGCCGGGGGAGCAGTTCTTC. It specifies CDSSSIAGGPGEQFF.

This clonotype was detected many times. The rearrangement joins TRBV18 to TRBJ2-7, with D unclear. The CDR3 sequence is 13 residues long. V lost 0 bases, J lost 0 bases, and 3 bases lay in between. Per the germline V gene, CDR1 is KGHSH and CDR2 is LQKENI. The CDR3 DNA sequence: TGTGCCAGCTCACCACCAGACTCCTACGAGCAGTACTTC. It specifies CASSPPDSYEQYF.

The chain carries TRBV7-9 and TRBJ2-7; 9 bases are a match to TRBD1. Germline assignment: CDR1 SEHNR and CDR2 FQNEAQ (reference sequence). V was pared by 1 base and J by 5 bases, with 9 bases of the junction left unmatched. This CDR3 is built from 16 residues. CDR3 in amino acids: CASSLVGTGSDHEQYF. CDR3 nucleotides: TGTGCCAGCAGCTTAGTTGGGACAGGGAGTGATCACGAGCAGTACTTC.

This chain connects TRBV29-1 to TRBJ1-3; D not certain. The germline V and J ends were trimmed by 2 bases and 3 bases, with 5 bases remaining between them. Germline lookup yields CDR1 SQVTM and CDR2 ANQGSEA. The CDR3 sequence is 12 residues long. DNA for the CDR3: TGCAGCGTTGAATTGGTTGGAAACACCATATATTTT. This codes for CSVELVGNTIYF.

CDR3 residues: CASSERAAMPNEQFF. CDR3 in DNA: TGTGCCAGCAGTGAACGGGCCGCGATGCCCAATGAGCAGTTCTTC. This sequence joins TRBV6-1 and TRBJ2-1, with D uncertain. The CDR3 consists of 15 residues. Trimming left V 2 bases short and J 6 bases short, with 14 bases between. Germline lookup yields CDR1 MNHNS and CDR2 SASEGT.

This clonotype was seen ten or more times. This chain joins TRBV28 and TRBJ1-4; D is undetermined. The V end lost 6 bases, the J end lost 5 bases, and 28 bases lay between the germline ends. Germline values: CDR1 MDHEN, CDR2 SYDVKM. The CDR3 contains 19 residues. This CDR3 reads CASSPVGQRYMTSNEKLFF. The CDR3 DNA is TGTGCCAGCAGCCCTGTAGGGCAGCGCTATATGACCTCAAATGAAAAACTGTTTTTT. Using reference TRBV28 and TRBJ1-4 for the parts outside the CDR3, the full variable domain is DVKVTQSSRYLVKRTGEKVFLECVQDMDHENMFWYRQDPGLGLRLIYFSYDVKMKEKGDIPEGYSVSREKKERFSLILESASTNQTSMYLCASSPVGQRYMTSNEKLFFGSGTQLSVL.

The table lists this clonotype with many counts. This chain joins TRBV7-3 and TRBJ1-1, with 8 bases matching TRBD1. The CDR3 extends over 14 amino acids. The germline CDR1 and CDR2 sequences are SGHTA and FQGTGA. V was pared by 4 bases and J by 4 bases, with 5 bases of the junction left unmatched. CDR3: CASSSGGQGTEAFF. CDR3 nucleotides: TGTGCCAGCAGCTCAGGGGGCCAAGGCACTGAAGCTTTCTTT.

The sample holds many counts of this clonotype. Here the CDR3 reads CASSEQGRGEKLFF. The CDR3 bases are TGTGCCAGCAGCGAGCAGGGGCGAGGGGAAAAACTGTTTTTT. This chain links TRBV11-3 with TRBJ1-4, with D tentatively TRBD1 (6 bases). Germline V gene lookup returns CDR1 SGHNT and CDR2 YENEEA. Trimming left V 5 bases short and J 8 bases short, with 15 bases between. The CDR3 is 14 amino acids. Supplemented by reference TRBV11-3 and TRBJ1-4, the full variable domain reads EAGVVQSPRYKIIEKKQPVAFWCNPISGHNTLYWYLQNLGQGPELLIRYENEEAVDDSQLPKDRFSAERLKGVDSTLKIQPAELGDSAVYLCASSEQGRGEKLFFGSGTQLSVL.

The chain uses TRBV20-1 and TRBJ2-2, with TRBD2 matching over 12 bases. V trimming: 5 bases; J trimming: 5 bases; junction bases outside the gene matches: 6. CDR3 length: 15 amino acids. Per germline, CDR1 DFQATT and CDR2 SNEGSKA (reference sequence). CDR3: CSAPLTSGRTGELFF. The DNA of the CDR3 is TGCAGTGCTCCCCTGACTAGCGGGAGAACCGGGGAGCTGTTTTTT.

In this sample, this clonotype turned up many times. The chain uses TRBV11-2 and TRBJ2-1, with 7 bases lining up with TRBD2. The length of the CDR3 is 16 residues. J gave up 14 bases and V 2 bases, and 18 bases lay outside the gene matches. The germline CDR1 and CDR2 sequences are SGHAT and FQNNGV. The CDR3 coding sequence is TGTGCCAGCAGCTTACGATCGGGCGGGAGCCCTTCTCCCGAGTTCTTC. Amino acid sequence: CASSLRSGGSPSPEFF.

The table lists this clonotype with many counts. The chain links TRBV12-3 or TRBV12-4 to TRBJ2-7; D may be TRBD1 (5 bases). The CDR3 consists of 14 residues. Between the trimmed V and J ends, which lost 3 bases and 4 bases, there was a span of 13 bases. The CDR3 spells CASSLRQGWYEQYF. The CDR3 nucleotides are TGTGCCAGCAGTTTGAGGCAGGGATGGTACGAGCAGTACTTC.

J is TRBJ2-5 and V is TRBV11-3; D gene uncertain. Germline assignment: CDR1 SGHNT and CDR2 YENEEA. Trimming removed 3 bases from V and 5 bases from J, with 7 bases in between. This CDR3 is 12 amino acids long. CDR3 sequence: CASSFNEETQYF. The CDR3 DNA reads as TGTGCCAGCAGCTTCAACGAGGAGACCCAGTACTTC.

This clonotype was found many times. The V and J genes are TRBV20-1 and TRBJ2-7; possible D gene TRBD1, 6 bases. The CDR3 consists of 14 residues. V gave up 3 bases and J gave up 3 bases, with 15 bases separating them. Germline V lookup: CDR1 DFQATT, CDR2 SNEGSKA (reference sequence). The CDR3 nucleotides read TGCAGTGCTAGGGCCGGGACATGGAGCTACGAGCAGTACTTC. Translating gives CSARAGTWSYEQYF.

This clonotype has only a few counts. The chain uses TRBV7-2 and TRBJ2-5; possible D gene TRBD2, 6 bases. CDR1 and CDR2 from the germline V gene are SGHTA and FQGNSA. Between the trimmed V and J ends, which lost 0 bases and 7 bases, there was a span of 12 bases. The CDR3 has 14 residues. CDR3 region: CASSLASTGGTQYF. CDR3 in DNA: TGTGCCAGCAGCTTAGCGTCAACCGGGGGGACCCAGTACTTC.

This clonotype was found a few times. This CDR3 reads CASSAGGGGYTF. In DNA, the CDR3 is TGTGCCAGCAGTGCGGGGGGCGGTGGCTACACCTTC. The gene calls are TRBV12-3 or TRBV12-4 and TRBJ1-2, with a possible D match to TRBD1 (6 bases). This CDR3 has 12 residues. Trimming pared 5 bases from V and 7 bases from J, leaving 11 bases between.